These 22 T cell receptor beta chains were sequenced from one sample in a study of T cell clusters in autoimmune cytopenias. TRB was amplified from approximately 230 ng of peripheral blood genomic DNA per sample. Multiplex touch-down PCR amplified TRB using TRB-A and TRB-B pools in one tube. TCRdb reprocessed the multiplex PCR reads, with one entry per CDR3 protein and no DNA. This sample's table reports approximately 7,000 distinct CDR3 sequences. The sample consisted of peripheral blood. These receptors were collected from a human donor with an autoimmune cytopenia or autoimmune hepatitis (not recorded which).

This clonotype registers medium-sized by frequency. The V gene is TRBV30, the J gene TRBJ2-1; there is no DNA to check the TCRdb D call of TRBD1. The CDR3 covers 12 residues. Germline values: CDR1 GTSNPN, CDR2 SVGIG (reference sequence). The chain's CDR3 is CAWATGPNEQFF.

V and J are TRBV27 and TRBJ2-3; TCRdb outputs TRBD1, but without DNA this stays unchecked. The germline V gene encodes CDR1 MNHEY and CDR2 SMNVEV (reference sequence). The CDR3 length is 13 residues. CDR3 sequence reads: CASRGRGRDTQYF.

The chain has TRBV10-2 and TRBJ1-5. CDR3 length: 16 amino acids. Germline CDR1 reads WSHSY; CDR2 reads SAAADI. CDR3 loop: CASSETPGNSNQPQHF.

V usage is TRBV20-1 and J usage is TRBJ2-1; the TRBD2 assignment by TCRdb is unverifiable without DNA. The V gene's germline CDR1 is DFQATT and CDR2 SNEGSKA (reference sequence). CDR3 length equals 18 residues. The CDR3 is CSAGAIRTSGILYNEQFF.

In terms of frequency, this clonotype is medium-sized. This sequence joins TRBV29-1 and TRBJ2-3; TCRdb calls TRBD1, which cannot be checked without DNA. CDR3 length: 14 amino acids. Germline CDR1 SQVTM, CDR2 ANQGSEA. CDR3 sequence reads: CSVEGGGTEDTQYF.

This rearrangement joins TRBV20-1 to TRBJ2-3; TCRdb names TRBD2, which stays unverified in the absence of DNA. Germline assignment: CDR1 DFQATT and CDR2 SNEGSKA (reference sequence). This CDR3 has 16 residues. The CDR3 here is CSARGMAGTSTDTQYF.

The CDR3 sequence: CASSLGQGSTDTQYF. The chain has TRBV5-1 and TRBJ2-3; no DNA is available, so the TRBD1 call from TCRdb remains unchecked. In germline, CDR1 is SGHRS, CDR2 YFSETQ. This CDR3 comprises 15 residues.

This clonotype is classed as medium-sized by frequency. The CDR3 protein is CASSDRGYGYTF. The V and J genes are TRBV6-1 and TRBJ1-2; TCRdb names TRBD1, which stays unverified in the absence of DNA. Germline assignment: CDR1 MNHNS and CDR2 SASEGT. The CDR3 is made up of 12 amino acids.

V is TRBV7-9 and J is TRBJ2-7; as DNA is missing, the TRBD1 call by TCRdb cannot be tested. Germline CDR1 is SEHNR and CDR2 is FQNEAQ (reference sequence). This CDR3 has 17 amino acids. The CDR3 loop reads CASSPPWGAGSSYEQYF.

The J gene is TRBJ2-7, the V gene TRBV6-2 or TRBV6-3; TCRdb gives TRBD1 as the D gene, but with no DNA this cannot be confirmed. The CDR3 runs 15 residues. Germline V gene data show CDR1 as MNHEY and CDR2 as SVGEGT. CDR3 residues: CASRGAGTDFYEQYF.

This sequence joins TRBV10-3 and TRBJ2-7; TCRdb selects TRBD1, and the lack of DNA leaves this call unchecked. CDR1 and CDR2 (germline): ENHRY, SYGVKD. This CDR3 is 13 amino acids long. This CDR3 reads CAIKDSGSYEQYF.

Its frequency marks this clonotype as medium-sized. V and J are TRBV13 and TRBJ1-6; no DNA is available, so the TRBD1 call from TCRdb remains unchecked. CDR3 length: 15 amino acids. The germline V gene has CDR1 PRHDT and CDR2 FYEKMQ (reference sequence). Here the CDR3 reads CASSLRTGRFSPLHF. Together with reference TRBV13 and TRBJ1-6, the CDR3 gives the full variable domain: AAGVIQSPRHLIKEKRETATLKCYPIPRHDTVYWYQQGPGQDPQFLISFYEKMQSDKGSIPDRFSAQQFSDYHSELNMSSLELGDSALYFCASSLRTGRFSPLHFGNGTRLTVT.

This clonotype is labeled medium-sized based on frequency. The chain carries TRBV7-9 and TRBJ1-1; TCRdb selects TRBD1, and the lack of DNA leaves this call unchecked. Germline values: CDR1 SEHNR, CDR2 FQNEAQ (reference sequence). The CDR3 runs 14 residues. CDR3 in amino acids: CASSFGEQGFEAFF.

This clonotype is labeled medium-sized based on frequency. The chain links TRBV29-1 to TRBJ1-5; TCRdb names TRBD1, which stays unverified in the absence of DNA. Germline values: CDR1 SQVTM, CDR2 ANQGSEA. The CDR3 is 14 amino acids. CDR3 region: CSVEGDKSGQPQHF. The complete variable domain, with remaining parts taken from reference TRBV29-1 and TRBJ1-5, reads SAVISQKPSRDICQRGTSLTIQCQVDSQVTMMFWYRQQPGQSLTLIATANQGSEATYESGFVIDKFPISRPNLTFSTLTVSNMSPEDSSIYLCSVEGDKSGQPQHFGDGTRLSIL.

The chain combines TRBV18 with TRBJ1-1; the D call from TCRdb, TRBD1, cannot be confirmed without DNA. This CDR3 has 15 residues. CDR1 is KGHSH and CDR2 is LQKENI in the germline V gene. This CDR3 is CASPQSDNLNTEAFF. The full variable domain, rest sourced from reference TRBV18 and TRBJ1-1, is NAGVMQNPRHLVRRRGQEARLRCSPMKGHSHVYWYRQLPEEGLKFMVYLQKENIIDESGMPKERFSAEFPKEGPSILRIQQVVRGDSAAYFCASPQSDNLNTEAFFGQGTRLTVV.

This clonotype is medium-sized by frequency. The V call is TRBV20-1, the J call TRBJ1-6; TCRdb selects TRBD1, and the lack of DNA leaves this call unchecked. The CDR3 is made up of 14 amino acids. CDR1 and CDR2 from the germline V gene are DFQATT and SNEGSKA (reference sequence). This CDR3 is CSAGGQGHNSPLHF.

This chain links TRBV30 with TRBJ1-2; TCRdb's D call of TRBD1 is untestable without DNA. Germline V gives CDR1 GTSNPN, CDR2 SVGIG (reference sequence). The CDR3 is made up of 17 amino acids. CDR3 sequence: CAWSVDRRARGGYGYTF.

In terms of frequency, this clonotype is medium-sized. The chain employs TRBV27 and TRBJ2-2. The CDR3 runs to 12 residues. CDR1 and CDR2 (germline): MNHEY, SMNVEV (reference sequence). CDR3 loop: CASIALTGELFF.

The chain joins TRBV5-4 to TRBJ2-3; the D call of TRBD2 rests on TCRdb alone, since no DNA is present to check it. Per germline, CDR1 SGHNT and CDR2 YYREEE (reference sequence). This CDR3 region has 15 residues. The CDR3 sequence is CASSLGSGSADTQYF.

J is TRBJ2-1 and V is TRBV19; the D call from TCRdb, TRBD2, cannot be confirmed without DNA. Per the germline V gene, CDR1 is LNHDA and CDR2 is SQIVND (reference sequence). The CDR3 sequence is 15 residues long. The CDR3 reads CASSISGSGYNEQFF.

V is TRBV20-1 and J is TRBJ1-1; TCRdb's D call, TRBD1, is unchecked because there is no DNA. Germline CDR1 is DFQATT and CDR2 is SNEGSKA (reference sequence). This CDR3 is 18 amino acids long. This chain's CDR3 is CSARDPRGGVPMNTEAFF.

V and J are TRBV20-1 and TRBJ1-1; TCRdb designates TRBD1, a call that cannot be tested without DNA. This CDR3 spans 13 amino acids. CDR1 is DFQATT and CDR2 is SNEGSKA in the germline V gene (reference sequence). Here the CDR3 reads CSAFGQGNTEAFF.